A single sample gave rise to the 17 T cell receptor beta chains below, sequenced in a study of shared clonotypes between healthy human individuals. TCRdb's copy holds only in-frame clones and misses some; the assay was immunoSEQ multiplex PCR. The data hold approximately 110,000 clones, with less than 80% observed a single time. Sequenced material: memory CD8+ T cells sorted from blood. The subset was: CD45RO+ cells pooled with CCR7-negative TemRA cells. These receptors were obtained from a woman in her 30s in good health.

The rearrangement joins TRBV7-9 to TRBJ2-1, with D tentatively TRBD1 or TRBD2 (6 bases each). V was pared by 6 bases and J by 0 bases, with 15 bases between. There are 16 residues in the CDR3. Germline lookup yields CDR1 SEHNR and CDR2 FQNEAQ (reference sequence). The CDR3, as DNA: TGTGCCAGCAGTGCCGTAGGGGGGAGCTCCTACAATGAGCAGTTCTTC. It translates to CASSAVGGSSYNEQFF.

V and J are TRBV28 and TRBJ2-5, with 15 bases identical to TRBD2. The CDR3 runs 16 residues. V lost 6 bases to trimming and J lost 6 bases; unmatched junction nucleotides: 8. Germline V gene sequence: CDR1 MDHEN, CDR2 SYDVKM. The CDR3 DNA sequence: TGTGCCAGCAGCGGACTAGCGGGAGGGCTCGGAAAGACCCAGTACTTC. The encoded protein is CASSGLAGGLGKTQYF. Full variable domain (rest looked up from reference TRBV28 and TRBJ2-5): DVKVTQSSRYLVKRTGEKVFLECVQDMDHENMFWYRQDPGLGLRLIYFSYDVKMKEKGDIPEGYSVSREKKERFSLILESASTNQTSMYLCASSGLAGGLGKTQYFGPGTRLLVL.

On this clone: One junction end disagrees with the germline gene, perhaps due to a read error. CDR3 sequence (DNA): TGTGCCAGCAGAGCACAGGGGACGCCCTTC. Protein sequence: CASRAQGTPF. This sequence joins TRBV6-1 and TRBJ1-2, with 7 nucleotides matching TRBD1. Germline-derived CDR1 and CDR2 are MNHNS and SASEGT. This CDR3 has 10 residues.

The CDR3 loop reads CASSIDGPSGPRSYNEQFF. The DNA for the CDR3 is TGTGCCAGTAGTATAGATGGGCCTAGCGGGCCCCGCTCCTACAATGAGCAGTTCTTC. The gene calls are TRBV19 and TRBJ2-1; TRBD2 agrees at 8 bases. Germline assignment: CDR1 LNHDA and CDR2 SQIVND (reference sequence). V was pared by 0 bases and J by 0 bases, with 10 bases of the junction left unmatched. This CDR3 has 19 residues.

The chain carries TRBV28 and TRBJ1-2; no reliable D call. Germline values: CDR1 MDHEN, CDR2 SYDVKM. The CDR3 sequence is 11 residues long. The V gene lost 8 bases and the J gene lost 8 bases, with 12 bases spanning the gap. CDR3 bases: TGTGCCAGCCATTCGTCGTGGGGCTACACCTTC. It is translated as CASHSSWGYTF.

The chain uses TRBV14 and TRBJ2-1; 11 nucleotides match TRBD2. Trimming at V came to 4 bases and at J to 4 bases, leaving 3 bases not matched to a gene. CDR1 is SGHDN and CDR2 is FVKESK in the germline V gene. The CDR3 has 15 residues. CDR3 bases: TGTGCCAGCAGCCTACTAGCGGGAGCTTACAATGAGCAGTTCTTC. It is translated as CASSLLAGAYNEQFF.

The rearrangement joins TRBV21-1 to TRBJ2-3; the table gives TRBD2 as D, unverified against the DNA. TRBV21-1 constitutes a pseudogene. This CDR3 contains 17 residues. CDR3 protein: CASSTSTSGRRRDTQYF. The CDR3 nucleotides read TGTGCCAGCAGCACCTCGACTAGCGGGAGAAGGAGAGATACGCAGTATTTT.

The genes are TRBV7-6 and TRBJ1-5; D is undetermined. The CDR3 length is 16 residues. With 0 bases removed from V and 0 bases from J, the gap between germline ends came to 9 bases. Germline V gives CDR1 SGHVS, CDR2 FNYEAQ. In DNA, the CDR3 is TGTGCCAGCAGCTTAGCGCCGAGTAATAGCAATCAGCCCCAGCATTTT. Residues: CASSLAPSNSNQPQHF.

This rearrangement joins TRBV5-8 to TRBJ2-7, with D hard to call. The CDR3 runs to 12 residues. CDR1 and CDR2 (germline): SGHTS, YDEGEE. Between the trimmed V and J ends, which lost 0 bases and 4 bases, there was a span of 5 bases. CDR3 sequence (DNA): TGTGCCAGCAGCTTGGGCGGTTACGAGCAGTACTTC. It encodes CASSLGGYEQYF.

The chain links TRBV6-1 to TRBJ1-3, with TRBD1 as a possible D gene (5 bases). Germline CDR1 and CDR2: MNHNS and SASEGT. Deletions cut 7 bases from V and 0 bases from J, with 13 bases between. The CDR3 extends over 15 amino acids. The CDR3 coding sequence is TGTGCCAGCACCCAATGGGGCCCCTCTGGAAACACCATATATTTT. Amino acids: CASTQWGPSGNTIYF.

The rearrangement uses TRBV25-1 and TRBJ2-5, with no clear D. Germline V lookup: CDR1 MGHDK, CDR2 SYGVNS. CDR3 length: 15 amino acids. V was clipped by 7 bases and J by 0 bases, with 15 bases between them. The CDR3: CASTPRNSYQETQYF. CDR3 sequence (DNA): TGTGCCAGCACCCCCAGAAACTCGTACCAAGAGACCCAGTACTTC. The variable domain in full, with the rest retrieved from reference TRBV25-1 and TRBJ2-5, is EADIYQTPRYLVIGTGKKITLECSQTMGHDKMYWYQQDPGMELHLIHYSYGVNSTEKGDLSSESTVSRIRTEHFPLTLESARPSHTSQYLCASTPRNSYQETQYFGPGTRLLVL.

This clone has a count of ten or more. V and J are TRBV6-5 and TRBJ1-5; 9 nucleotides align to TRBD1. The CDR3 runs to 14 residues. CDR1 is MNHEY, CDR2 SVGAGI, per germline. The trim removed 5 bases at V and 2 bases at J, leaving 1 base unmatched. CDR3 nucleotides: TGTGCCAGCAGTGACAGGGGGGGCAATCAGCCCCAGCATTTT. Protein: CASSDRGGNQPQHF.

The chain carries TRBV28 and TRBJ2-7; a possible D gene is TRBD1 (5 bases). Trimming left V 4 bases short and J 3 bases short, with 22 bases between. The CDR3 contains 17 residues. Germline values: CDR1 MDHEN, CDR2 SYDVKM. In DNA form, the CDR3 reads TGTGCCAGCAGTTCCCCCGTTTGCAAGGGGCCGTTCTACGAGCAGTACTTC. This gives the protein CASSSPVCKGPFYEQYF.

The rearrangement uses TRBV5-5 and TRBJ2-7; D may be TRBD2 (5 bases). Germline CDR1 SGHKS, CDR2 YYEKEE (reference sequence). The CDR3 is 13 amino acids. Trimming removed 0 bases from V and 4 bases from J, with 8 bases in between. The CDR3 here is CASSLERWYEQYF. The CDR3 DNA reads TGTGCCAGCAGCTTGGAGCGGTGGTACGAGCAGTACTTC.

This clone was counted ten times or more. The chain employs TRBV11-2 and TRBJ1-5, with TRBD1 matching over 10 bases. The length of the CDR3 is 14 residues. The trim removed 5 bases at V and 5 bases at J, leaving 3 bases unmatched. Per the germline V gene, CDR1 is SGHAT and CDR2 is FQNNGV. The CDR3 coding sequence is TGTGCCAGCAGCATAGGGACAGGGGATCAGCCCCAGCATTTT. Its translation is CASSIGTGDQPQHF.

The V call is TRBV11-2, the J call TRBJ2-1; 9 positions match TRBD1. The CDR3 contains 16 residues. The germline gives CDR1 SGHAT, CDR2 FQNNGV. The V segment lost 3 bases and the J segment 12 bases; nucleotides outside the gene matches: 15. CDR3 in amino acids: CASSFSGTGRWEVQFF. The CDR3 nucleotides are TGTGCCAGCAGCTTCTCCGGGACAGGGCGTTGGGAGGTGCAGTTCTTC.

The CDR3 DNA follows: TGTGCCAGCAGTTTATGGATGACGGCCTACGAGCAGTACTTC. It translates to CASSLWMTAYEQYF. The chain carries TRBV27 and TRBJ2-7; D gene unclear. The CDR3 sequence is 14 residues long. Germline CDR1 MNHEY, CDR2 SMNVEV (reference sequence). The ends were cut back, 1 base at V and 2 bases at J, with 9 bases in the middle.